A few counts support the clone carrying this TCR beta chain. The antigen is undetermined. Oncomine TCR Beta short-read sequencing was applied to DNA from cultured CD4+ T cells. TCRdb fed the PCR reads into MiXCR, producing one record per CDR3 protein. The sample lists thousands of distinct CDR3 sequences, under 30% occurring once. This sample is drawn from a study of vaccination and CD4 T cells after COVID-19. V lost 2 bases and J 4 bases, leaving 13 bases between the germline ends. Germline values: CDR1 SGHDT, CDR2 YYEEEE. The CDR3 runs to 15 residues. The treatment denotes: approximately 9-day PBMC culture with coronavirus spike peptide pools or control peptides (ViraFEST assay).

J is TRBJ1-5 and V is TRBV5-6; D might be TRBD1 (6 bases). The sequenced sample was cultured CD4+ T cells from blood. This sequence was found in a human donor with COVID-19. The DNA for the CDR3 is TGTGCCAGCAGCTTAGGCAGGGGAGTAAATCAGCCCCAGCATTTT. It yields the protein CASSLGRGVNQPQHF. Looking up the rest from reference TRBV5-6 and TRBJ1-5 gives the full variable domain: DAGVTQSPTHLIKTRGQQVTLRCSPKSGHDTVSWYQQALGQGPQFIFQYYEEEERQRGNFPDRFSGHQFPNYSSELNVNALLLGDSALYLCASSLGRGVNQPQHFGDGTRLSIL.